This TCR beta chain was recorded in a study of CD8 T cells in ankylosing spondylitis. MiXCR was run by TCRdb on the 5' RACE reads, yielding one entry per CDR3 protein. The table includes some 840,000 distinct CDR3 sequences, approximately 12% detected once. Trimming shortened V by 5 bases and J by 1 base, and 15 bases separated the two germline ends. The CDR3 runs to 15 residues. The germline V gene has CDR1 SGHVS and CDR2 FNYEAQ. The table lists this clonotype with a few counts. Its specificity is unknown. The study's findings and limits: In the blood and synovial fluid of reactive arthritis, some motif variants had been previously reported. In ankylosing spondylitis blood, a motif of roughly eight highly homologous TCR beta variants appeared characteristic.

The sequencing input was blood, either unsorted or a sorted T cell fraction (not recorded which). The rearrangement uses TRBV7-6 and TRBJ2-7, with no clear D. The receptor's source is a male donor with ankylosing spondylitis. CDR3 protein: CASSDGPLVSYEQYF. CDR3 DNA sequence: TGTGCCAGCAGCGACGGGCCACTCGTATCCTACGAGCAGTACTTC.